These 7 T cell receptor beta chains were all obtained from the same sample, sequenced in a study of blood T cell repertoires in COVID-19. The data were produced by immunoSEQ multiplex PCR, yet TCRdb's version contains in-frame clones alone and is incomplete. The table records some 99,000 clones, about 87% of them present only once. The sequenced sample consisted of peripheral blood. The receptors here all came from a human donor in a cohort sampled during active COVID-19.

This clone was recorded only once. V is TRBV15 and J is TRBJ2-1; TRBD2 agrees at 7 bases. The CDR3 is made up of 18 amino acids. V gave up 1 base and J gave up 5 bases; unmatched junction bases: 14. Germline assignment: CDR1 LNHNV and CDR2 YYDKDF (reference sequence). CDR3: CATSRGREREGRNNEQFF. CDR3 nucleotides: TGTGCCACCAGCAGAGGTCGGGAGCGGGAAGGTCGTAACAATGAGCAGTTCTTC.

The V and J genes are TRBV28 and TRBJ1-6; D may be TRBD1 (6 bases). Germline V gives CDR1 MDHEN, CDR2 SYDVKM. Between the trimmed V and J ends, which lost 3 bases and 10 bases, there was a span of 10 bases. The CDR3 runs to 13 residues. The CDR3 sequence: CASSLRGGSPLHF. CDR3 nucleotide sequence: TGTGCCAGCAGTTTGCGGGGGGGCTCACCCCTCCACTTT. Variable domain in full (rest from reference TRBV28 and TRBJ1-6): DVKVTQSSRYLVKRTGEKVFLECVQDMDHENMFWYRQDPGLGLRLIYFSYDVKMKEKGDIPEGYSVSREKKERFSLILESASTNQTSMYLCASSLRGGSPLHFGNGTRLTVT.

The CDR3 DNA reads TGTGCCAGCAGCCCGGGGACTACCAAATACAATGAGCAGTTCTTC. This encodes CASSPGTTKYNEQFF. The chain joins TRBV9 to TRBJ2-1; 7 bases align to TRBD2. This CDR3 has 15 residues. The V and J ends lost 4 bases and 4 bases, in that order; junction bases with no gene match: 8. Germline V gene data show CDR1 as SGDLS and CDR2 as YYNGEE.

On this clone: Other nucleotide sequences in the sample specify the same CDR3. The V and J genes are TRBV24-1 and TRBJ1-1; 9 bases align to TRBD1. V trimming: 9 bases; J trimming: 1 base; junction bases outside the gene matches: 5. Germline CDR1 reads KGHDR; CDR2 reads SFDVKD. The CDR3 is made up of 14 amino acids. The CDR3 DNA is TGTGCCACCCAACCGGGACAGGGGAACACTGAAGCTTTCTTT. This translates into CATQPGQGNTEAFF.

The genes are TRBV19 and TRBJ2-1; 11 positions match TRBD2. With V trimmed by 6 bases and J by 0 bases, 10 bases remained unmatched. Germline CDR1 is LNHDA and CDR2 is SQIVND (reference sequence). The CDR3 length is 18 residues. The CDR3 coding sequence is TGTGCCAGTAGCAAGGGACTAGCGGCGCAAAGCTCCTACAATGAGCAGTTCTTC. The encoded protein is CASSKGLAAQSSYNEQFF.

The V and J genes are TRBV3-1 (or the pseudogene TRBV3-2) and TRBJ1-1; 10 bases match TRBD1. The CDR3 spans 15 residues. V dropped 4 bases and J dropped 1; count of bases not matched to a gene: 3. Germline assignment: CDR1 LGHDT and CDR2 YNNKEL (reference sequence). This CDR3 is CASSPRDRGNTEAFF. In nucleotides, the CDR3 is TGTGCCAGCAGCCCGCGGGACAGGGGGAACACTGAAGCTTTCTTT.

The chain recombines TRBV5-1 with TRBJ2-5, with TRBD1 identical over 11 bases. The CDR3 has 16 amino acids. Germline V CDR1 and CDR2: SGHRS, YFSETQ. J lost 2 bases, V lost 4 bases, and 7 bases had no gene match. CDR3 amino acids: CASSPGQGALQETQYF. DNA of the CDR3: TGCGCCAGCAGCCCCGGACAGGGGGCTCTTCAAGAGACCCAGTACTTC.